One sample yielded the 20 T cell receptor beta chains listed below, sequenced in a study of blood T cell repertoires in COVID-19. The table came from immunoSEQ multiplex PCR; TCRdb's copy has only in-frame clones and leaves some out. This table has around 140,000 clones, around 87% appearing once. Sequenced input: PBMCs or T cells enriched from blood (not recorded which). These receptors were taken from a middle-aged woman who had been exposed to COVID-19.

The chain employs TRBV27 and TRBJ2-7, with 8 bases fitting TRBD1. From germline, CDR1 is MNHEY and CDR2 SMNVEV (reference sequence). The J segment lost 3 bases and the V segment lost 5 bases, leaving 6 bases of the junction unmatched. CDR3 size: 14 residues. This CDR3 is CASSRTGIIYEQYF. The CDR3 DNA reads TGTGCCAGCAGTAGGACAGGGATTATCTACGAGCAGTACTTC.

A single count supports this clone. CDR3 region: CSDKTSGSYNEQFF. The CDR3 DNA follows: TGCAGCGACAAGACTAGCGGCTCCTACAATGAGCAGTTCTTC. The chain uses TRBV29-1 and TRBJ2-1; TRBD2 matches at 9 bases. Germline V gives CDR1 SQVTM, CDR2 ANQGSEA. V lost 7 bases and J lost 0; bases outside the gene matches: 4. CDR3 size: 14 residues.

The chain links TRBV6-5 to TRBJ1-1, with a possible D match to TRBD1 (6 bases). The V and J ends lost 2 bases and 2 bases respectively, with 15 bases between them. From germline, CDR1 is MNHEY and CDR2 SVGAGI. CDR3 length: 16 residues. The CDR3 is CASSYNRGAGNTEAFF. DNA of the CDR3: TGTGCCAGCAGTTACAATCGGGGGGCGGGAAACACTGAAGCTTTCTTT.

This chain links TRBV27 with TRBJ2-3; 9 bases agree with TRBD2. The V segment lost 7 bases and the J segment 1 base; nucleotides outside the gene matches: 12. This CDR3 comprises 17 residues. CDR1 and CDR2 (germline): MNHEY, SMNVEV (reference sequence). The CDR3 sequence: CASTNLAGMGRTDTQYF. CDR3 DNA sequence: TGTGCCAGCACCAATCTAGCGGGGATGGGTCGCACAGATACGCAGTATTTT.

The V gene is TRBV27, the J gene TRBJ1-1; no definite D call. Trimming stripped 4 bases from V and 1 base from J, with 4 bases between. The germline gives CDR1 MNHEY, CDR2 SMNVEV (reference sequence). CDR3 size: 12 residues. Written as DNA, the CDR3 is TGTGCCAGCAGTTCCTGGAACACTGAAGCTTTCTTT. The encoded protein is CASSSWNTEAFF.

Turning to this clone: One end of the junction does not line up with germline, which may come from a read error. The chain employs TRBV7-2 and TRBJ2-4, with 9 bases matching TRBD2. The germline V gene encodes CDR1 SGHTA and CDR2 FQGNSA. This CDR3 is built from 17 residues. The CDR3 nucleotides are TGTGCCAGCAGCTTAGTATTTAGCGGGAGTACCAAAAACATCCAGTACTTC. Protein sequence: CASSLVFSGSTKNIQYF.

This clone showed up just a few times. The chain links TRBV19 to TRBJ1-1; D is ambiguous. The CDR3 sequence is 14 residues long. Germline CDR1 LNHDA, CDR2 SQIVND (reference sequence). V was pared by 3 bases and J by 6 bases, with 14 bases between. The CDR3, as DNA: TGTGCCAGTAGTATCCCCGGGTCTGGCGCTGAAGCTTTCTTT. Its translation: CASSIPGSGAEAFF.

The CDR3 DNA follows: TGCGCCAGCAGCCCTACGGTGTCGGGGGGCGCCACCTACGAGCAGTACTTC. Amino acid sequence: CASSPTVSGGATYEQYF. The chain is built from TRBV5-1 and TRBJ2-7, with a tentative D call TRBD2 (7 bases). There are 17 residues in the CDR3. V lost 4 bases, J lost 2 bases, and 22 bases lay in between. CDR1 is SGHRS, CDR2 YFSETQ, per germline.

In the case of this clone: Other DNA sequences in this specimen translate into the identical CDR3. The J gene is TRBJ1-5, the V gene TRBV19; the match to TRBD1 covers 7 bases. Trimming removed 5 bases from V and 4 bases from J; junction bases left unmatched: 5. Germline CDR1 and CDR2: LNHDA and SQIVND (reference sequence). The CDR3 has 14 amino acids. The CDR3 loop reads CASSGQGGNQPQHF. Here the CDR3 DNA reads TGTGCCAGTAGTGGGCAGGGGGGAAATCAGCCCCAGCATTTT.

J is TRBJ1-5 and V is TRBV19; 9 nucleotides match TRBD1. CDR1 LNHDA and CDR2 SQIVND come from the germline V gene (reference sequence). The CDR3 extends over 15 amino acids. J gave up 6 bases and V 7 bases, and 10 bases lay outside the gene matches. This CDR3 is CASTFGTGKSQPQHF. CDR3 bases: TGTGCCAGTACCTTCGGGACAGGGAAGAGTCAGCCCCAGCATTTT.

The chain employs TRBV29-1 and TRBJ1-1; possible D gene TRBD1, 6 bases. V was shortened by 6 bases and J by 1 base, with 12 bases between the two germline ends. The CDR3 runs 13 residues. Germline V gene data show CDR1 as SQVTM and CDR2 as ANQGSEA. CDR3 loop: CSVWGTKNTEAFF. The CDR3 DNA reads as TGCAGCGTGTGGGGGACAAAGAACACTGAAGCTTTCTTT.

The chain carries TRBV9 and TRBJ2-7; TRBD1 aligns across 9 bases. Looked up from germline, CDR1 is SGDLS and CDR2 is YYNGEE. The junction had 9 bases not matched to a gene; V was cut back by 4 bases and J by 4 bases. The CDR3 runs to 15 residues. CDR3 nucleotides: TGTGCCAGCAGCCCAGAGGGACAGGGCATATACGAGCAGTACTTC. Translation: CASSPEGQGIYEQYF.

The chain uses TRBV12-3 or TRBV12-4 and TRBJ1-1; 8 bases align to TRBD1. The CDR3 covers 13 residues. Unmatched junction bases numbered 8, after V lost 7 bases and J lost 7 bases. CDR3 region: CASTLQGGDEAFF. DNA of the CDR3: TGTGCCAGCACCTTACAGGGGGGTGATGAAGCTTTCTTT.

This chain connects TRBV7-3 to TRBJ1-1, with 7 bases identical to TRBD1. There are 14 residues in the CDR3. V lost 2 bases to trimming and J lost 3 bases; unmatched junction nucleotides: 3. Germline loops: CDR1 SGHTA, CDR2 FQGTGA. The CDR3 sequence: CASSLEGADTEAFF. CDR3 bases: TGTGCCAGCAGCTTAGAGGGGGCAGACACTGAAGCTTTCTTT.

This chain uses TRBV2 with TRBJ2-7; TRBD1 matches at 7 bases. The V segment lost 10 bases and the J segment 5 bases; nucleotides outside the gene matches: 11. The CDR3 is made up of 13 amino acids. Germline V gene sequence: CDR1 SNHLY, CDR2 FYNNEI. CDR3 nucleotide sequence: TGTGCCACCACCTTCCAACAGGGGAACGAGCAGTACTTC. Amino acid sequence: CATTFQQGNEQYF.

This clone appeared a single time. This rearrangement joins TRBV6-2 or TRBV6-3 to TRBJ2-1, with D possibly TRBD2 on 5 matching bases. Germline V gives CDR1 MNHEY, CDR2 SVGEGT. Deletions cut 2 bases from V and 13 bases from J, with 15 bases between. CDR3 size: 13 residues. The CDR3 sequence is CASSYLGDAHQFF. In DNA form, the CDR3 reads TGTGCCAGCAGTTACCTCGGGGATGCCCACCAGTTCTTC.

The rearrangement uses TRBV28 and TRBJ2-1; 9 nucleotides line up with TRBD1. CDR1 is MDHEN, CDR2 SYDVKM, per germline. After removal of 6 bases from V and 6 bases from J, the junction contained 15 bases not matched to a gene. The CDR3 extends over 17 amino acids. CDR3 region: CASSPWGQGAISNEQFF. DNA of the CDR3: TGTGCCAGCAGCCCCTGGGGACAGGGTGCGATTTCCAATGAGCAGTTCTTC.

The chain links TRBV5-6 to TRBJ1-1; the D gene is possibly TRBD1 (6 bases). The CDR3 runs 16 residues. Per germline, CDR1 SGHDT and CDR2 YYEEEE. V lost 2 bases, J lost 4 bases, and 18 bases lay in between. The DNA for the CDR3 is TGTGCCAGCAGCTTCCCGTCGGGGGGCGCCGGCACTGAAGCTTTCTTT. As protein: CASSFPSGGAGTEAFF.

CDR3 region: CASSPGDSLTYEQYF. DNA for the CDR3: TGCGCCAGCAGCCCAGGCGACAGCCTGACCTACGAGCAGTACTTC. This chain joins TRBV5-1 and TRBJ2-7; D possibly corresponds to TRBD1 (5 bases). V lost 4 bases to trimming and J lost 2 bases, with 16 bases between them. Germline loops: CDR1 SGHRS, CDR2 YFSETQ. This CDR3 is built from 15 residues. Supplemented by reference TRBV5-1 and TRBJ2-7, the full variable domain reads KAGVTQTPRYLIKTRGQQVTLSCSPISGHRSVSWYQQTPGQGLQFLFEYFSETQRNKGNFPGRFSGRQFSNSRSEMNVSTLELGDSALYLCASSPGDSLTYEQYFGPGTRLTVT.

The genes are TRBV27 and TRBJ1-2; D remains unclear. Germline lookup yields CDR1 MNHEY and CDR2 SMNVEV (reference sequence). The CDR3 covers 15 residues. The V end lost 3 bases, the J end lost 8 bases, and 19 bases lay between the germline ends. CDR3 loop: CASSFRAVGGEGYTF. As DNA, the CDR3 is TGTGCCAGCAGTTTTAGGGCCGTGGGAGGTGAGGGCTACACCTTC.